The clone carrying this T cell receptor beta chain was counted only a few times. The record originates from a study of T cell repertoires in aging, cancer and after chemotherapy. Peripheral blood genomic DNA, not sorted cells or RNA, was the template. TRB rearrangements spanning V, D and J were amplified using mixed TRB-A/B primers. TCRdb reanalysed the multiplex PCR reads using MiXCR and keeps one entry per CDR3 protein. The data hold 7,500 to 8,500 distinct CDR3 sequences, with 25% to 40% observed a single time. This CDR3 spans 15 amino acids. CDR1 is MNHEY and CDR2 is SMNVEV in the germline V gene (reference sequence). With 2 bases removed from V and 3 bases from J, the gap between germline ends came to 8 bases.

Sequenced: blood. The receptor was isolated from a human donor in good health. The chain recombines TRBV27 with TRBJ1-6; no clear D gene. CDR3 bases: TGTGCCAGCAGTTTAGAGGCGGACTATAATTCACCCCTCCACTTT. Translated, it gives CASSLEADYNSPLHF.